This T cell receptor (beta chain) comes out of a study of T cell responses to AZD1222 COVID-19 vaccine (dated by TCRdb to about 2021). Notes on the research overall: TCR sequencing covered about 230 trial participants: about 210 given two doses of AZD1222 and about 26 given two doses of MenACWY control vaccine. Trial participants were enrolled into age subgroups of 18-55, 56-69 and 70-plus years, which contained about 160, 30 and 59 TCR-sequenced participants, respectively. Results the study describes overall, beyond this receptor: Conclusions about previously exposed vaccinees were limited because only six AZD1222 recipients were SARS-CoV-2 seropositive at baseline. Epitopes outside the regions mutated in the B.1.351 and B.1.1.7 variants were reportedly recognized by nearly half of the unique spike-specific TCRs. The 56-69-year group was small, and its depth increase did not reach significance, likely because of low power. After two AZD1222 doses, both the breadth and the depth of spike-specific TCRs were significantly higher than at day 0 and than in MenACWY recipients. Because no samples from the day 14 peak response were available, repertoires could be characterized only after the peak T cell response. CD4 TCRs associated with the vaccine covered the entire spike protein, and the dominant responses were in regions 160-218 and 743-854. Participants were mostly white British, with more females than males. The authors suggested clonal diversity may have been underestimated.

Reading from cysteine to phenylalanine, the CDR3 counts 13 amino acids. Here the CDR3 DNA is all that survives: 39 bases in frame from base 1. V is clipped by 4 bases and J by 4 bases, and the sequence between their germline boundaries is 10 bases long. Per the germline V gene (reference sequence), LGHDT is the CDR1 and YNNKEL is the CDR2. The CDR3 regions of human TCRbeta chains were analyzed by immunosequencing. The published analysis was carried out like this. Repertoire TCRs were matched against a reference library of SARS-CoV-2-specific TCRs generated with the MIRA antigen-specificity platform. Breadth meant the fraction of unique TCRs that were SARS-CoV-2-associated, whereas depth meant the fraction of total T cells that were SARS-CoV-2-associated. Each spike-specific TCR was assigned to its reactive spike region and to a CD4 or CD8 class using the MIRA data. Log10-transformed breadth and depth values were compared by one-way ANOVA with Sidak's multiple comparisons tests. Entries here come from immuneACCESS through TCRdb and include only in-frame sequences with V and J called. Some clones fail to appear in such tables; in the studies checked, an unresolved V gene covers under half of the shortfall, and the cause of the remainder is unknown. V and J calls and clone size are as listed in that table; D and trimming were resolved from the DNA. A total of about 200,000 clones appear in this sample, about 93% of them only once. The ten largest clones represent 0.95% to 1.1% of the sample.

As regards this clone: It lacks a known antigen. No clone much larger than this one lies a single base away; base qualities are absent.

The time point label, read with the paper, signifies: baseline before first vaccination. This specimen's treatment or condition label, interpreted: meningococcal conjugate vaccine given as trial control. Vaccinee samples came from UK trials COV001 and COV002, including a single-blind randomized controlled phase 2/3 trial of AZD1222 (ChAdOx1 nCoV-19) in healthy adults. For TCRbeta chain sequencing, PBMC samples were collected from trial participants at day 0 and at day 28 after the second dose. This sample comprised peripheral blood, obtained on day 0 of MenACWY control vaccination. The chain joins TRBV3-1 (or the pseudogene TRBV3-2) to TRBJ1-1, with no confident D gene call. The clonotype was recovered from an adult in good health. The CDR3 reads CASSRVSSTEAFF. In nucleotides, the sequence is TGTGCCAGCAGCCGGGTTAGTTCCACTGAAGCTTTCTTT.